Following are 23 T cell receptor beta chains from one sample sequenced in a study of lymphopenia after photon versus proton radiotherapy. Using immunoSEQ multiplex PCR, the repertoire was profiled, and TCRdb retains in-frame clones only, with some absent. Of roughly 150,000 clones in the sample, roughly nine tenths were seen once. The specimen comprised peripheral blood, sampled from a patient treated with photon-based radiotherapy. These receptors came from a man over 45 with gastric cancer.

The chain carries TRBV18 and TRBJ2-7; D gene unclear. This CDR3 contains 14 residues. Trimming removed 0 bases from V and 2 bases from J, with 8 bases in between. Germline loops: CDR1 KGHSH, CDR2 LQKENI. This chain's CDR3 is CASSPPQKPYEQYF. The CDR3 DNA reads as TGTGCCAGCTCACCACCCCAGAAGCCCTACGAGCAGTACTTC.

The chain recombines TRBV10-3 with TRBJ2-7; no reliable D call. Trimming removed 0 bases from V and 3 bases from J, with 3 bases in between. This CDR3 region has 12 residues. Germline values: CDR1 ENHRY, CDR2 SYGVKD. CDR3 bases: TGTGCCATCAGTGAGTCCATCTACGAGCAGTACTTC. Translating it yields CAISESIYEQYF.

J is TRBJ1-5 and V is TRBV7-6, with unresolved D. V lost 1 base, J lost 5 bases, and 6 bases lay in between. From germline, CDR1 is SGHVS and CDR2 FNYEAQ. This CDR3 contains 13 residues. CDR3 amino acids: CASSLGGYQPQHF. CDR3 DNA sequence: TGTGCCAGCAGCTTAGGGGGTTATCAGCCCCAGCATTTT.

V and J are TRBV7-2 and TRBJ2-1; no clear D gene. The V gene lost 0 bases and the J gene lost 8 bases, with 8 bases spanning the gap. CDR1 SGHTA and CDR2 FQGNSA come from the germline V gene. This CDR3 is 13 amino acids long. The CDR3 protein is CASSLALGDEQFF. The CDR3 region has the DNA TGTGCCAGCAGCTTAGCGCTGGGCGATGAGCAGTTCTTC.

The chain recombines TRBV20-1 with TRBJ2-1; D unclear. V was trimmed by 5 bases and J by 4 bases, leaving 6 bases between them. The CDR3 is 11 amino acids. Germline assignment: CDR1 DFQATT and CDR2 SNEGSKA (reference sequence). CDR3 coding DNA: TGCAGTGCTCCGGATTACAATGAGCAGTTCTTC. Translation gives CSAPDYNEQFF.

The CDR3 coding sequence is TGTGCCAGCAGCCACGGACAGGGGGCACTCTACGAGCAGTACTTC. Its protein is CASSHGQGALYEQYF. The genes are TRBV13 and TRBJ2-7; 11 bases match TRBD1. The CDR3 contains 15 residues. The V gene end was trimmed by 5 bases and the J gene end by 3 bases; junction bases not matched to a gene: 6. Germline V gene sequence: CDR1 PRHDT, CDR2 FYEKMQ (reference sequence).

The rearrangement joins TRBV7-8 to TRBJ2-7; D possibly uses TRBD1 or TRBD2 (6 bases each). This CDR3 spans 17 amino acids. V was trimmed by 2 bases and J by 7 bases, leaving 24 bases between them. Per germline, CDR1 SGHVS and CDR2 FQNEAQ. The CDR3 loop reads CASSLTTGGTRVREQYF. Here the CDR3 DNA reads TGTGCCAGCAGCTTAACGACAGGCGGGACTCGCGTGAGGGAGCAGTACTTC.

The chain is built from TRBV5-4 and TRBJ1-5, with TRBD1 matching over 7 bases. V lost 1 base to trimming and J lost 3 bases; unmatched junction nucleotides: 1. Germline values: CDR1 SGHNT, CDR2 YYREEE (reference sequence). The CDR3 totals 14 residues. CDR3 coding DNA: TGTGCCAGCAGCTTGCAGGGGGACAATCAGCCCCAGCATTTT. Encoded protein: CASSLQGDNQPQHF.

V usage is TRBV6-1 and J usage is TRBJ2-1, with 14 positions matching TRBD2. The ends lost 6 bases at V and 6 bases at J; junction bases unmatched: 4. The CDR3 totals 15 residues. Germline V gene data show CDR1 as MNHNS and CDR2 as SASEGT. The CDR3 DNA sequence: TGTGCCAGCAGCTTCGGGACTAGCGGGAGCAATGAGCAGTTCTTC. This gives the protein CASSFGTSGSNEQFF.

V usage is TRBV6-6 and J usage is TRBJ1-2, with TRBD1 matching 9 bases. CDR3 size: 15 residues. Germline CDR1 and CDR2: MNHNY and SVGAGI (reference sequence). J gave up 6 bases and V 2 bases, and 7 bases lay outside the gene matches. The CDR3 DNA reads TGTGCCAGCAGTTACCTTACAGGGGGCGCGGATGGCTACACCTTC. Translated, it gives CASSYLTGGADGYTF.

The genes are TRBV27 and TRBJ2-7; the D call may be TRBD1 or TRBD2 (5 bases each). The CDR3 covers 15 residues. Trimming took 5 bases from V and 6 from J, leaving 20 bases between them. Germline values: CDR1 MNHEY, CDR2 SMNVEV (reference sequence). The DNA of the CDR3 is TGTGCCAGCAGTGCCCAGGGCCCCGGGGTTGGCGAGCAGTACTTC. It translates to CASSAQGPGVGEQYF.

J is TRBJ2-1 and V is TRBV7-2; TRBD1 is a possible D gene (6 bases). Germline V gene lookup returns CDR1 SGHTA and CDR2 FQGNSA. Deletions cut 2 bases from V and 6 bases from J, with 14 bases between. This CDR3 has 15 residues. Written as DNA, the CDR3 is TGTGCCAGCAGCTTACAGGGGTGGACTGGCAATGAGCAGTTCTTC. This gives the protein CASSLQGWTGNEQFF.

This clone was seen a few times. The chain couples TRBV5-1 to TRBJ2-5; the D gene is possibly TRBD1 (6 bases). The germline CDR1 and CDR2 sequences are SGHRS and YFSETQ. With 2 bases removed from V and 4 bases from J, the gap between germline ends came to 12 bases. The CDR3 covers 14 residues. CDR3 coding DNA: TGCGCCAGCAGCTTTTTGGGGGCGGGAGAGACCCAGTACTTC. Amino acid sequence: CASSFLGAGETQYF.

The chain couples TRBV6-1 to TRBJ1-1; 7 bases align to TRBD1. The CDR3 covers 14 residues. Germline V lookup: CDR1 MNHNS, CDR2 SASEGT. J was trimmed by 5 bases and V by 11 bases; bases with no gene match: 14. CDR3 in amino acids: CAYKENRGGTEAFF. The CDR3 bases are TGTGCCTACAAAGAGAACAGGGGAGGGACTGAAGCTTTCTTT.

A remark on this clone: Other nucleotide sequences from this sample produce the same CDR3. This CDR3 is CASSPLTSTDTQYF. CDR3 DNA sequence: TGTGCCAGCAGCCCCCTCACCAGCACAGATACGCAGTATTTT. The V and J genes are TRBV7-2 and TRBJ2-3, with D unresolved. This CDR3 has 14 residues. Trimming stripped 5 bases from V and 0 bases from J, with 9 bases between. Looked up from germline, CDR1 is SGHTA and CDR2 is FQGNSA.

The chain combines TRBV11-2 with TRBJ2-2; 7 bases line up with TRBD1. Germline values: CDR1 SGHAT, CDR2 FQNNGV. V dropped 6 bases and J dropped 2; count of bases not matched to a gene: 6. The CDR3 sequence is 15 residues long. CDR3 loop: CASSSGQINTGELFF. CDR3 sequence (DNA): TGTGCCAGCAGTTCGGGACAGATAAACACCGGGGAGCTGTTTTTT.

The chain couples TRBV28 to TRBJ2-7; TRBD2 aligns across 14 bases. The junction had 10 bases not matched to a gene; V was cut back by 11 bases and J by 4 bases. Germline lookup yields CDR1 MDHEN and CDR2 SYDVKM. The CDR3 is 15 residues long. As DNA, the CDR3 is TGTGCCTCCGGGACTAGCGGGAGTGGGAGGTACGAGCAGTACTTC. Protein sequence: CASGTSGSGRYEQYF.

The J gene is TRBJ1-5, the V gene TRBV5-1, with 9 bases lining up with TRBD1. Trimming at V came to 0 bases and at J to 4 bases, leaving 2 bases not matched to a gene. Germline assignment: CDR1 SGHRS and CDR2 YFSETQ. The CDR3 is 15 amino acids. This chain's CDR3 is CASSLGDRANQPQHF. The CDR3, as DNA: TGCGCCAGCAGCTTGGGGGACAGGGCAAATCAGCCCCAGCATTTT.

This chain uses TRBV5-1 with TRBJ1-1, with TRBD1 identical over 7 bases. The CDR3 runs to 16 residues. Germline CDR1 SGHRS, CDR2 YFSETQ. V shed 4 bases and J 1 base; nucleotides not matched to a gene: 10. The CDR3 sequence: CASSTAYRGPNTEAFF. The CDR3, as DNA: TGCGCCAGCAGCACAGCTTACAGGGGCCCGAACACTGAAGCTTTCTTT.

The CDR3 loop reads CASSEEAGAHNEQFF. The CDR3 DNA is TGTGCCAGCAGTGAAGAAGCGGGAGCCCACAATGAGCAGTTCTTC. This sequence joins TRBV6-4 and TRBJ2-1, with 8 bases fitting TRBD2. Trimming removed 3 bases from V and 5 bases from J; junction bases left unmatched: 6. Germline V gene sequence: CDR1 MRHNA, CDR2 SNTAGT. This CDR3 spans 15 amino acids.

This chain joins TRBV9 and TRBJ2-1; 7 nucleotides align to TRBD2. Unmatched junction bases numbered 6, after V lost 3 bases and J lost 3 bases. Germline CDR1 reads SGDLS; CDR2 reads YYNGEE. The CDR3 contains 15 residues. The CDR3 coding sequence is TGTGCCAGCAGCGCTCAACTAGCGAGCTACAATGAGCAGTTCTTC. Translation gives CASSAQLASYNEQFF.

The rearrangement links TRBV27 to TRBJ1-2, with 8 positions matching TRBD1. CDR3 length: 16 amino acids. Per germline, CDR1 MNHEY and CDR2 SMNVEV (reference sequence). With 6 bases clipped from V and 0 bases from J, the junction kept 9 bases outside the gene matches. CDR3 in amino acids: CASRADGQGPNYGYTF. The CDR3 bases are TGTGCCAGCAGGGCCGATGGACAGGGACCTAACTATGGCTACACCTTC.

The rearrangement links TRBV4-2 to TRBJ1-5; D gene ambiguous. CDR1 LGHNA and CDR2 YNFKEQ come from the germline V gene. The CDR3 contains 18 residues. V shed 3 bases and J shed 0 bases, with 18 bases lying between them. CDR3 DNA sequence: TGTGCCAGCAGCCACCTCGCTGCAGTCGACAATAGCAATCAGCCCCAGCATTTT. It yields the protein CASSHLAAVDNSNQPQHF.